Presented here are 20 T cell receptor beta chains from one specimen sequenced in a study of monozygotic twins with inflammatory bowel disease. From its re-call of the 5' RACE reads, TCRdb lists each CDR3 protein once, without DNA. The record lists some 450,000 distinct CDR3 sequences, of which the ten most abundant hold about 2.4%. Specimen: blood. The receptors shown here come from a human donor with ulcerative colitis or Crohn's disease, or a healthy co-twin of an affected twin (not recorded which).

This chain joins TRBV4-2 and TRBJ1-1. CDR1 is LGHNA and CDR2 is YNFKEQ in the germline V gene. The CDR3 length is 13 residues. The CDR3 reads CASSQEGSIEAFF.

The CDR3 spells CASSPDTSGTYEQYF. The chain links TRBV6-1 to TRBJ2-7; with no DNA, the TCRdb D assignment of TRBD2 cannot be verified. There are 15 residues in the CDR3. The germline CDR1 and CDR2 sequences are MNHNS and SASEGT.

The chain carries TRBV5-1 and TRBJ2-4; TCRdb returns TRBD1, unconfirmable since there is no DNA. CDR1 is SGHRS and CDR2 is YFSETQ in the germline V gene. The length of the CDR3 is 15 residues. The CDR3 loop reads CASSLGGEGVDIQYF.

The rearrangement joins TRBV9 to TRBJ2-1; TCRdb designates TRBD2, a call that cannot be tested without DNA. The CDR3 runs to 15 residues. From germline, CDR1 is SGDLS and CDR2 YYNGEE. Here the CDR3 reads CASGLAGRRNNEQFF.

The chain is built from TRBV5-1 and TRBJ2-1; there is no DNA to check the TCRdb D call of TRBD2. The CDR3 is 13 residues long. Germline lookup yields CDR1 SGHRS and CDR2 YFSETQ. CDR3 sequence: CASSSGLAGEQFF.

This chain links TRBV5-1 with TRBJ1-1; without DNA, the TCRdb call of TRBD1 cannot be checked. CDR1 and CDR2 (germline): SGHRS, YFSETQ. This CDR3 region has 14 residues. CDR3 amino acids: CASSLGTVSTEAFF.

The V gene is TRBV20-1, the J gene TRBJ2-7; TCRdb's assignment of TRBD2 cannot be checked, as there is no DNA. The CDR3 contains 15 residues. The germline CDR1 and CDR2 sequences are DFQATT and SNEGSKA (reference sequence). The CDR3 spells CSAGLAGFPLEEQYF.

The rearrangement links TRBV29-1 to TRBJ1-1; TCRdb proposes TRBD1, but this gene call is untestable without DNA. The CDR3 has 13 amino acids. CDR1 and CDR2 (germline): SQVTM, ANQGSEA. This CDR3 is CSAEGWGDTEAFF.

The chain couples TRBV7-2 to TRBJ2-5; the D call from TCRdb, TRBD2, cannot be confirmed without DNA. Germline CDR1 SGHTA, CDR2 FQGNSA. The length of the CDR3 is 15 residues. The CDR3 here is CATGLAGVEGETQYF.

The chain uses TRBV20-1 and TRBJ2-1; the TCRdb D gene call, TRBD1, has no DNA to confirm it. The CDR3 covers 17 residues. The V gene's germline CDR1 is DFQATT and CDR2 SNEGSKA (reference sequence). This CDR3 is CSARGLGDRVNYNEQFF.

The chain has TRBV19 and TRBJ2-1; checking the TCRdb D call of TRBD1 is not possible without DNA. Germline CDR1 is LNHDA and CDR2 is SQIVND (reference sequence). The CDR3 consists of 15 residues. The CDR3 sequence: CASSILAGANNEQFF.

The rearrangement joins TRBV14 to TRBJ2-2; TCRdb indicates TRBD1, and absent DNA this call remains unverified. Germline V gene sequence: CDR1 SGHDN, CDR2 FVKESK. CDR3 length equals 15 residues. CDR3 in amino acids: CASSPGTLRPGELFF.

This chain uses TRBV3-1 with TRBJ2-3; TCRdb designates TRBD2, a call that cannot be tested without DNA. The V gene's germline CDR1 is LGHDT and CDR2 YNNKEL (reference sequence). The CDR3 contains 19 residues. The CDR3 protein is CASSQNPGLAGGFTDTQYF.

This rearrangement joins TRBV27 to TRBJ2-5. This CDR3 has 11 residues. Germline lookup yields CDR1 MNHEY and CDR2 SMNVEV (reference sequence). The CDR3 reads CASSFQETQHF.

The gene calls are TRBV2 and TRBJ2-1; the TCRdb D gene call, TRBD2, has no DNA to confirm it. The CDR3 runs 15 residues. In germline, CDR1 is SNHLY, CDR2 FYNNEI. CDR3 in amino acids: CASIVGGDYLYEQFF.

The rearrangement uses TRBV29-1 and TRBJ1-5; TCRdb names TRBD1, which stays unverified in the absence of DNA. Looked up from germline, CDR1 is SQVTM and CDR2 is ANQGSEA. This CDR3 comprises 14 residues. CDR3 residues: CSVETGTGYQPQHF.

This rearrangement joins TRBV6-6 to TRBJ2-5; TCRdb calls TRBD1, which cannot be checked without DNA. The CDR3 runs 14 residues. The germline CDR1 and CDR2 sequences are MNHNY and SVGAGI (reference sequence). CDR3 in amino acids: CASTAGPRQETQYF.

J is TRBJ2-5 and V is TRBV21-1. TRBV21-1 is a pseudogene. The CDR3 sequence is 18 residues long. The CDR3 here is CASSKESSWSGNQETQYF.

The chain carries TRBV5-5 and TRBJ2-5; the D call of TRBD1 rests on TCRdb alone, since no DNA is present to check it. This CDR3 spans 15 amino acids. Germline CDR1 reads SGHKS; CDR2 reads YYEKEE (reference sequence). The CDR3 sequence: CASSFGPGGEETQYF.

V gene TRBV19 combines with J gene TRBJ1-5; TCRdb reports TRBD1, a call that lacks DNA to check it against. This CDR3 comprises 18 residues. In germline, CDR1 is LNHDA, CDR2 SQIVND (reference sequence). The CDR3 spells CASSPDRGNDYSNQPQHF. Variable domain in full (rest from reference TRBV19 and TRBJ1-5): DGGITQSPKYLFRKEGQNVTLSCEQNLNHDAMYWYRQDPGQGLRLIYYSQIVNDFQKGDIAEGYSVSREKKESFPLTVTSAQKNPTAFYLCASSPDRGNDYSNQPQHFGDGTRLSIL.